Following are 11 T cell receptor beta chains from one sample sequenced in a study of shared clonotypes between healthy human individuals. TCRdb's copy holds only in-frame clones and misses some; the assay was immunoSEQ multiplex PCR. The profile shows 1.5 million to 2.5 million clones, approximately 94% of them singletons. The naive CD8 fraction comprised CD45RO-negative cells positively selected for CCR7 and excluded terminally differentiated effector memory CD45RA+ cells. The sequencing input was naive CD8+ T cells sorted from blood. The source of these receptors is a man younger than 35 in good health.

J is TRBJ2-7 and V is TRBV7-6; maybe TRBD2 (6 bases). The CDR3 has 15 residues. Trimming took off 5 bases at V and 4 bases at J, with 18 bases between the two ends. Germline V gene lookup returns CDR1 SGHVS and CDR2 FNYEAQ. CDR3 bases: TGTGCCAGCAGCCCAGGGACTCTAGCAGAATACGAGCAGTACTTC. This translates into CASSPGTLAEYEQYF.

A remark on this clone: Other DNA sequences of this sample code for an identical CDR3. The V and J genes are TRBV11-2 and TRBJ2-3; unclear D gene. The V and J ends lost 1 base and 5 bases respectively, with 7 bases between them. Germline CDR1 SGHAT, CDR2 FQNNGV. The CDR3 has 13 amino acids. CDR3 protein: CASSLVLKDTQYF. In DNA, the CDR3 is TGTGCCAGCAGCTTAGTCTTAAAAGATACGCAGTATTTT.

The chain is built from TRBV25-1 and TRBJ2-3; D might be TRBD2 (5 bases). V was shortened by 1 base and J by 0 bases, with 17 bases between the two germline ends. Germline V gene sequence: CDR1 MGHDK, CDR2 SYGVNS. The CDR3 contains 18 residues. The DNA for the CDR3 is TGTGCCAGCAGTGAATTCGGGCCTAGCCCCACCAGCACAGATACGCAGTATTTT. It specifies CASSEFGPSPTSTDTQYF.

The chain links TRBV30 to TRBJ2-7, with a weak D call TRBD2 (5 bases). V was clipped by 5 bases and J by 9 bases, with 17 bases between them. Germline-derived CDR1 and CDR2 are GTSNPN and SVGIG (reference sequence). The CDR3 runs 12 residues. The CDR3 DNA follows: TGTGCCTGGTCGAGGTCCGCACGGGGGCAGTACTTC. Translating gives CAWSRSARGQYF.

The V and J genes are TRBV27 and TRBJ2-7, with D perhaps given as TRBD1 or TRBD2 (5 bases each). Germline V lookup: CDR1 MNHEY, CDR2 SMNVEV (reference sequence). CDR3 length equals 16 residues. V lost 3 bases to trimming and J lost 3 bases, with 18 bases between them. CDR3 region: CASSFSSGGYNYEQYF. In DNA form, the CDR3 reads TGTGCCAGCAGTTTTAGTAGTGGGGGATACAACTACGAGCAGTACTTC.

Note on this clone: This sample also contains other DNA sequences that code for the same CDR3. The chain recombines TRBV6-1 with TRBJ2-7; TRBD1 is a possible D gene (6 bases). The germline gives CDR1 MNHNS, CDR2 SASEGT. The CDR3 loop spans 11 amino acids. V was pared by 6 bases and J by 4 bases, with 7 bases between. In DNA, the CDR3 is TGTGCCAGCAGACAGGGATACGAGCAGTACTTC. It translates to CASRQGYEQYF.

The J gene is TRBJ1-2, the V gene TRBV30, with 7 bases identical to TRBD1. CDR3 length equals 14 residues. Germline V gene lookup returns CDR1 GTSNPN and CDR2 SVGIG (reference sequence). With V trimmed by 0 bases and J by 7 bases, 8 bases remained unmatched. The CDR3 region is CAWSVLVGGGGYTF. CDR3 nucleotides: TGTGCCTGGAGTGTACTGGTAGGGGGCGGTGGCTACACCTTC.

The chain uses TRBV7-8 and TRBJ1-5; D is possibly TRBD1 (5 bases). Trimming left V 1 base short and J 7 bases short, with 17 bases between. The CDR3 contains 16 residues. The germline gives CDR1 SGHVS, CDR2 FQNEAQ. The CDR3 reads CASSLGQMGVGQPQHF. The CDR3 DNA sequence: TGTGCCAGCAGCTTAGGACAGATGGGGGTTGGCCAGCCCCAGCATTTT.

The chain uses TRBV30 and TRBJ1-1; D unclear. Germline CDR1 is GTSNPN and CDR2 is SVGIG (reference sequence). The V and J ends lost 2 bases and 4 bases respectively, with 14 bases between them. This CDR3 has 14 amino acids. The DNA of the CDR3 is TGTGCCTGGAGTTGGTTCACGGAGAGCACTGAAGCTTTCTTT. It specifies CAWSWFTESTEAFF.

The chain joins TRBV30 to TRBJ2-2; a weak D match, TRBD1 (5 bases). The CDR3 contains 13 residues. Germline loops: CDR1 GTSNPN, CDR2 SVGIG (reference sequence). Trimming took 0 bases from V and 6 from J, leaving 8 bases between them. CDR3 region: CAWSVSGPGELFF. CDR3 nucleotide sequence: TGTGCCTGGAGTGTTTCAGGGCCCGGGGAGCTGTTTTTT.

The rearrangement links TRBV5-1 to TRBJ2-3; TRBD2 matches 10 bases. Germline values: CDR1 SGHRS, CDR2 YFSETQ. V lost 2 bases, J lost 8 bases, and 5 bases stayed unmatched. The CDR3 is 14 amino acids. The DNA for the CDR3 is TGCGCCAGCAGCTTAGGGCTAGCGGGAGCTACGCAGTATTTT. Encoded protein: CASSLGLAGATQYF.